Only a few counts were recorded for the clone carrying this T cell receptor beta chain. Its antigen is unknown. TCRdb used MiXCR to reprocess the 5' RACE reads, holding one entry per CDR3 protein. The sample consists of about 210,000 distinct CDR3 sequences, under 30% of them appearing once. This entry is derived from a study of T-cell memory formation after mild COVID-19. Findings of the study overall: CD4/CD8 balance characterized clones contracting day 15 to 85, and CD4+ skew characterized later expanders.

This receptor was obtained from an adult woman who had mild COVID-19 (a few samples of this study predate the infection). Cell type and time point are not known. Sequencing was done on a sample of PBMCs or a T cell subset sorted from them (not recorded which).

CDR3 amino acids: CATADGGSGYTF. CDR3 bases: TGTGCCACCGCAGACGGGGGAAGCGGCTACACCTTC. The chain links TRBV24-1 to TRBJ1-2; TRBD1 might be the D (5 bases). The CDR3 loop spans 12 amino acids. CDR1 is KGHDR and CDR2 is SFDVKD in the germline V gene. Trimming took 9 bases from V and 8 from J, leaving 15 bases between them.